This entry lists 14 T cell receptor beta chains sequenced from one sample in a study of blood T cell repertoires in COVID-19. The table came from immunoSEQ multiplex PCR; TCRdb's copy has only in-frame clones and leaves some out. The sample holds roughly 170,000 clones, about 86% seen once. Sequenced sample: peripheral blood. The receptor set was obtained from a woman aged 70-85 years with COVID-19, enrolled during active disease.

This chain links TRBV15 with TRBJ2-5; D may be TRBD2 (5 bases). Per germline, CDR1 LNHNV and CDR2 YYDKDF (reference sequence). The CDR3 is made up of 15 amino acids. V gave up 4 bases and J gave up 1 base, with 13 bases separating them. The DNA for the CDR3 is TGTGCCACCAGCATGCGTTGGACTCCCCAAGAGACCCAGTACTTC. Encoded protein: CATSMRWTPQETQYF.

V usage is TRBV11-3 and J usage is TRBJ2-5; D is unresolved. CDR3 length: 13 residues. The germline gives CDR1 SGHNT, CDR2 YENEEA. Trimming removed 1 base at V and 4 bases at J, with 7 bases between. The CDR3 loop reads CASSLAGAETQYF. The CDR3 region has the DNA TGTGCCAGCAGCTTAGCAGGCGCAGAGACCCAGTACTTC.

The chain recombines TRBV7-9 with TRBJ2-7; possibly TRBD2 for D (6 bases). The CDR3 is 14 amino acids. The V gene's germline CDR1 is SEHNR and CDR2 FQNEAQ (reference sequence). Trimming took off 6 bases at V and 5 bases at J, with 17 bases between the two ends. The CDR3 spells CASSRSGGKDEQYF. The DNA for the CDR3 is TGTGCCAGCAGTCGAAGTGGGGGGAAGGACGAGCAGTACTTC. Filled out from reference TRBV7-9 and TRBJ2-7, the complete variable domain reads DTGVSQNPRHKITKRGQNVTFRCDPISEHNRLYWYRQTLGQGPEFLTYFQNEAQLEKSRLLSDRFSAERPKGSFSTLEIQRTEQGDSAMYLCASSRSGGKDEQYFGPGTRLTVT.

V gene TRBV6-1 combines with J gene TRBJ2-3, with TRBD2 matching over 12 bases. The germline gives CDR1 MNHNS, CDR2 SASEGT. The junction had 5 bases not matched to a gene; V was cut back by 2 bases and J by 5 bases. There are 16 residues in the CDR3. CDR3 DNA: TGTGCCAGCAGTGAATCTAGCGGGAGGGCAGGAGATACGCAGTATTTT. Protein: CASSESSGRAGDTQYF.

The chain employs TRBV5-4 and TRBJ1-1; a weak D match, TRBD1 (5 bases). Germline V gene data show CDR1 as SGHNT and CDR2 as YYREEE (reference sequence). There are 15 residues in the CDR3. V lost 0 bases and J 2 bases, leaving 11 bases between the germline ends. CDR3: CASSLARGSNTEAFF. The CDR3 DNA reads TGTGCCAGCAGCTTGGCCCGGGGGAGTAACACTGAAGCTTTCTTT.

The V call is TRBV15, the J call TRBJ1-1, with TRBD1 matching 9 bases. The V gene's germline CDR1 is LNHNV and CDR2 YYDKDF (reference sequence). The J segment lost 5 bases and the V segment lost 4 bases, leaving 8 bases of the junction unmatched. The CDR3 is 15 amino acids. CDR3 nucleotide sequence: TGTGCCACCAGCACGGGGGACAGGGTGAGAACTGAAGCTTTCTTT. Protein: CATSTGDRVRTEAFF.

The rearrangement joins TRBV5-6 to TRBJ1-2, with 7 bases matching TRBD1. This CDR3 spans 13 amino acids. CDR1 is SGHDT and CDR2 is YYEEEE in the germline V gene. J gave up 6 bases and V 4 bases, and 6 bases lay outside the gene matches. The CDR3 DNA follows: TGTGCCAGCAGCACCAGGACAGGTAATGGCTACACCTTC. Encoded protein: CASSTRTGNGYTF.

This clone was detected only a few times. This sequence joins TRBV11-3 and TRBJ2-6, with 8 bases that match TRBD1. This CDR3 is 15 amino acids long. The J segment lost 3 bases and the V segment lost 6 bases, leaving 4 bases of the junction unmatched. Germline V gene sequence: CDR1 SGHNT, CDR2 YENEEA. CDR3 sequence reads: CASSPGGGGANVLTF. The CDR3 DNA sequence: TGTGCCAGCAGTCCAGGGGGCGGTGGGGCCAACGTCCTGACTTTC.

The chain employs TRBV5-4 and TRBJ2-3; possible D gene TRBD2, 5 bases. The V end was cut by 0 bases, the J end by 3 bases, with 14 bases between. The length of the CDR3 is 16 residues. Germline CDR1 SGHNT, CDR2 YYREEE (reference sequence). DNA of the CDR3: TGTGCCAGCAGCTTGGGCGGTAGCGTGTCAACAGATACGCAGTATTTT. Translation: CASSLGGSVSTDTQYF.

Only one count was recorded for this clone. CDR3 protein: CSASGGTRYSYNEQFF. In nucleotides, the CDR3 is TGCAGTGCTAGTGGTGGGACACGATATTCCTACAATGAGCAGTTCTTC. The V call is TRBV20-1, the J call TRBJ2-1; a weak D match, TRBD1 (6 bases). Trimming stripped 3 bases from V and 1 base from J, with 16 bases between. The CDR3 length is 16 residues. Germline-derived CDR1 and CDR2 are DFQATT and SNEGSKA (reference sequence).

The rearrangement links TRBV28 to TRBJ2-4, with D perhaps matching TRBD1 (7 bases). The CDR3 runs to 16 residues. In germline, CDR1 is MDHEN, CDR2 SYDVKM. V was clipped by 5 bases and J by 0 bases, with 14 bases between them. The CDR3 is CASSGGTVLAKNIQYF. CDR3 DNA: TGTGCCAGCAGTGGGGGGACAGTCCTAGCCAAAAACATTCAGTACTTC. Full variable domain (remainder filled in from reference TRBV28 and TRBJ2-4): DVKVTQSSRYLVKRTGEKVFLECVQDMDHENMFWYRQDPGLGLRLIYFSYDVKMKEKGDIPEGYSVSREKKERFSLILESASTNQTSMYLCASSGGTVLAKNIQYFGAGTRLSVL.

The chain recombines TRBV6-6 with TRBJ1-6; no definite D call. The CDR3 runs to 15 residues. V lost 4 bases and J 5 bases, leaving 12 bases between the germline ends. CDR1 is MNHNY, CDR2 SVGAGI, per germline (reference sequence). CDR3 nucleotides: TGTGCCAGCAGTTCCCAGCGCGGGAATAATTCACCCCTCCACTTT. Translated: CASSSQRGNNSPLHF.

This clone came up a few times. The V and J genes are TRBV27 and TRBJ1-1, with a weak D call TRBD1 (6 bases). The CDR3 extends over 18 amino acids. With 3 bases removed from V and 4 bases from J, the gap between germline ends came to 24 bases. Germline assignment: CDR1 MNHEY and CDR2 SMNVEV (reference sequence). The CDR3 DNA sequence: TGTGCCAGCAGTTTTCGAATCCCAGGGGAAGGGCCGGGCACTGAAGCTTTCTTT. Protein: CASSFRIPGEGPGTEAFF.

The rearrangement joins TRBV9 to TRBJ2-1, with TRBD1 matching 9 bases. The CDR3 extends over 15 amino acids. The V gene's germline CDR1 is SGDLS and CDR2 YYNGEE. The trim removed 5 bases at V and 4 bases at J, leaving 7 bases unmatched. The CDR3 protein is CASSPGTGIYNEQFF. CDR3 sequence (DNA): TGTGCCAGCAGTCCCGGGACAGGGATTTACAATGAGCAGTTCTTC. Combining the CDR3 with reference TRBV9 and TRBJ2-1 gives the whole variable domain DSGVTQTPKHLITATGQRVTLRCSPRSGDLSVYWYQQSLDQGLQFLIQYYNGEERAKGNILERFSAQQFPDLHSELNLSSLELGDSALYFCASSPGTGIYNEQFFGPGTRLTVL.